This T cell receptor beta chain was retrieved from a study of T cell responses to AZD1222 COVID-19 vaccine. Data came from immunoSEQ multiplex PCR; TCRdb stores just in-frame clones and leaves some out. The sample contains about 98,000 clones, roughly 86% of which appear only once. Germline CDR1 and CDR2: SQVTM and ANQGSEA. V lost 3 bases and J 1 base, leaving 15 bases between the germline ends. There are 15 residues in the CDR3. The rearrangement links TRBV29-1 to TRBJ1-2; D ambiguous. The origin of this receptor is an adult in good health. The sequenced sample was peripheral blood, obtained on day 0 of AZD1222 vaccination. The chain's CDR3 is CSVDWVSTYNYGYTF. The DNA of the CDR3 is TGCAGCGTTGATTGGGTCTCGACCTATAACTATGGCTACACCTTC.